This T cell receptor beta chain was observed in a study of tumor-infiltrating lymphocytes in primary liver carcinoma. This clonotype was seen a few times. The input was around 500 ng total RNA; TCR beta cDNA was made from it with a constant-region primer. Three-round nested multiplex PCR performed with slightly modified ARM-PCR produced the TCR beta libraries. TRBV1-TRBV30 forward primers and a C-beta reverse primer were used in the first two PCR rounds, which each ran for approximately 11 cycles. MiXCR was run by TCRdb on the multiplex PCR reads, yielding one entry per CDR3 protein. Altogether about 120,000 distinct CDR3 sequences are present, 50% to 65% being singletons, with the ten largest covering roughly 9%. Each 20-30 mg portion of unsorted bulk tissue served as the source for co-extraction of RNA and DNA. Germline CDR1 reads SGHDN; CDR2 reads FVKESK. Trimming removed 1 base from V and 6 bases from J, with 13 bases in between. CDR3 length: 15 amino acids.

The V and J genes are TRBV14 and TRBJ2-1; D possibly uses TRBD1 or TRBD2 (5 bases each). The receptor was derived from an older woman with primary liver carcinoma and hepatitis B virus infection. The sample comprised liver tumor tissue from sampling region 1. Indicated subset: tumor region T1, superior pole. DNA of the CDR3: TGTGCCAGCAGCCAAGGGGGGAGAATTGTCAATGAGCAGTTCTTC. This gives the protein CASSQGGRIVNEQFF.